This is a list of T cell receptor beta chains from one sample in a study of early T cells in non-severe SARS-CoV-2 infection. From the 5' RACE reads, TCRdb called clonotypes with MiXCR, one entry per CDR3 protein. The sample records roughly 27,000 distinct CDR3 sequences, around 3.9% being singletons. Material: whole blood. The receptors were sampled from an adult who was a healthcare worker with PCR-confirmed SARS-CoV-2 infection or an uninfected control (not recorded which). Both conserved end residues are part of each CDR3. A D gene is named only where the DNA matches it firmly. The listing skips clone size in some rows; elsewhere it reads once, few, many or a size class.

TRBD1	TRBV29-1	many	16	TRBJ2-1	TGCAGCGTTGAAGCCAATACAGGGGATGAATACAATGAGCAGTTCTTC	CSVEANTGDEYNEQFF
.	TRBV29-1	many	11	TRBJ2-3	TGCAGCGTTCACCCTGGGGATACGCAGTATTTT	CSVHPGDTQYF
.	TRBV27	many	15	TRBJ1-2	TGTGCCAGCAGTTTCGGACAGCCTATTAACTATGGCTACACCTTC	CASSFGQPINYGYTF
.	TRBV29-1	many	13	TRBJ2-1	TGCAGCGTTGAATCGGGTGAGGACAATGAGCAGTTCTTC	CSVESGEDNEQFF
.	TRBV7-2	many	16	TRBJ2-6	TGTGCCAGCAGCTTTAGTTTAAACTCTGGGGCCAACGTCCTGACTTTC	CASSFSLNSGANVLTF
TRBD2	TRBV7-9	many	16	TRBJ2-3	TGTGCCAGCAGCCCAGGACTAGCGGATTACACAGATACGCAGTATTTT	CASSPGLADYTDTQYF
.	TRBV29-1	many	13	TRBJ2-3	TGCAGCGTTGAATCGGGTAGCACAGATACGCAGTATTTT	CSVESGSTDTQYF
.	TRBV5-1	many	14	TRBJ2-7	TGCGCCAGCAGCTTGGTGTCGACTACCTACGAGCAGTACTTC	CASSLVSTTYEQYF
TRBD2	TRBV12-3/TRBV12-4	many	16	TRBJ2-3	TGTGCCAGCATCCCGGGGACTAGCGGGTTAATGGATACGCAGTATTTT	CASIPGTSGLMDTQYF
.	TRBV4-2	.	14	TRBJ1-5	TGTGCCAGCAGCCAAGAGGGCCGGAATCAGCCCCAGCATTTT	CASSQEGRNQPQHF
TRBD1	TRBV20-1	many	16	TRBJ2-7	TGCAGTGCTAGAGCCTTAGGACAGGAGTTCTCCTACGAGCAGTACTTC	CSARALGQEFSYEQYF
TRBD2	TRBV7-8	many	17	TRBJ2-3	TGTGCCAGCAGCTTGCGGGCTAGCGGGGGTAGCACAGATACGCAGTATTTT	CASSLRASGGSTDTQYF
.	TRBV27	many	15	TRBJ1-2	TGTGCCAGCAGTCCCTCACAGTGGACTAACTATGGCTACACCTTC	CASSPSQWTNYGYTF
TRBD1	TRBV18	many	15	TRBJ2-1	TGTGCCAGCTCATCCAGGGGGACCGCCTACAATGAGCAGTTCTTC	CASSSRGTAYNEQFF
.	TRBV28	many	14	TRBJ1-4	TGTGCCACTACTCAAGGGGCTGCTAATGAAAAACTGTTTTTT	CATTQGAANEKLFF
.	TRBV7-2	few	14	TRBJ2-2	TGTGCCAGCAGCTTAGTTCAGGGCGCCGGGGAGCTGTTTTTT	CASSLVQGAGELFF
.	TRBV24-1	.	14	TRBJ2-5	TGTGCCACCAGGGACTCCGGACGGGGAGAGACCCAGTACTTC	CATRDSGRGETQYF
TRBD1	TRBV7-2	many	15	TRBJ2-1	TGTGCCAGCAGCTTAGATAGGGACAGGGGCGGTGAGCAGTTCTTC	CASSLDRDRGGEQFF
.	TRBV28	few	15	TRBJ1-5	TGTGCCAGCAGTCGGACCGGGACACAGAATCAGCCCCAGCATTTT	CASSRTGTQNQPQHF
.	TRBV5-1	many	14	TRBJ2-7	TGCGCCAGCAGGTATATTGGACAGTTTGACGAGCAGTACTTC	CASRYIGQFDEQYF
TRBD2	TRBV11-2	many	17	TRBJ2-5	TGTGCCAGCAGCCGCGGACTAGCGGGCACCACACAAGAGACCCAGTACTTC	CASSRGLAGTTQETQYF
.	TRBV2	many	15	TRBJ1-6	TGTGCCAGCAGTGAAAATCAACGGTATAATTCACCCCTCCACTTT	CASSENQRYNSPLHF
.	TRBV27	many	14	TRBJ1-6	TGTGCCAGCAGTCTCCGGGAGAACAATTCACCCCTCCACTTT	CASSLRENNSPLHF
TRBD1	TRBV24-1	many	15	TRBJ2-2	TGTGCCACCAGTGTGGGGACAGGGGTCGCCGGGGAGCTGTTTTTT	CATSVGTGVAGELFF
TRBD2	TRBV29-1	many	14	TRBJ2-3	TGCAGCGTTGTCGGGGGGAGGGAGGCAGATACGCAGTATTTT	CSVVGGREADTQYF